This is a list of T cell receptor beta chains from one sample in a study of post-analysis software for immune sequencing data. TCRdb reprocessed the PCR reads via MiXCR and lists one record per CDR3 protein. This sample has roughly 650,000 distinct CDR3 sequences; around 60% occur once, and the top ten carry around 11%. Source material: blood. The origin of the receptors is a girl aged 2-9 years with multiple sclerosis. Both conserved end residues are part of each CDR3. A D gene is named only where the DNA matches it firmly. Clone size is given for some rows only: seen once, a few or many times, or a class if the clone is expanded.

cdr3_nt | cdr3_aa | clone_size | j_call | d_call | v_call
TGTGCCAGCTCACAGCCTGGGACAGCCTATAACACAGATACGCAGTATTTT | CASSQPGTAYNTDTQYF | . | TRBJ2-3 | TRBD1 | TRBV18
TGCGCCAGCACTCCGGGACTAACTATGCCAATGAACATTCAGTACTTC | CASTPGLTMPMNIQYF | . | TRBJ2-4 | TRBD2 | TRBV5-1
TGTGCCAGCAGGGGTGACCGAGACGTTGACAGCACAGATACGCAGTATTTT | CASRGDRDVDSTDTQYF | . | TRBJ2-3 | . | TRBV7-8
TGCAGTGCTAGTGAAGGGGCAGGGGGCTACACCTTC | CSASEGAGGYTF | . | TRBJ1-2 | . | TRBV20-1
TGTGCCAGCAGCATGGGGGGGACAGATACGCAGTATTTT | CASSMGGTDTQYF | . | TRBJ2-3 | TRBD2 | TRBV5-5
TGTGCCATCAGTGGTAGGGATCCACCCCTCCACTTT | CAISGRDPPLHF | few | TRBJ1-6 | . | TRBV10-3
TGTGCCAGCAGCTCCTACCGGAGGGAGCGGGGGAAACCCCCAGAGACCCAGTACTTC | CASSSYRRERGKPPETQYF | . | TRBJ2-5 | TRBD2 | TRBV11-2
TGTGCCAGCAGCAGCCGACTATCAGCACATACGCAGTATTTT | CASSSRLSAHTQYF | . | TRBJ2-3 | . | TRBV12-3/TRBV12-4
TGTGCCAGCAGCGTAGGGCACAGGGGGTCCAGTGGGGCCAACGTCCTGACTTTC | CASSVGHRGSSGANVLTF | . | TRBJ2-6 | TRBD1 | TRBV9
TGTGCCAGCAGTTTGGGGACAGCCTACTATGGCTACACCTTC | CASSLGTAYYGYTF | few | TRBJ1-2 | TRBD1 | TRBV12-3/TRBV12-4
TGCGCCAGCAGCTGGGGCCCCGGGACCCCTTCTGAAGCTTTCTTT | CASSWGPGTPSEAFF | . | TRBJ1-1 | . | TRBV5-1
TGTGCCAGCAGCTCGCCGGGACAGGGGGCATCTGGGGCCAACGTCCTGACTTTC | CASSSPGQGASGANVLTF | . | TRBJ2-6 | TRBD1 | TRBV4-2
TGCGCCAGCAGCGTGGATTGGGGGGACCCGCCCTACGAGCAGTACTTC | CASSVDWGDPPYEQYF | few | TRBJ2-7 | . | TRBV5-1
TGCAGTGCTAGTACGGGCGGCGGAGTCACCAATGAGCAGTTCTTC | CSASTGGGVTNEQFF | . | TRBJ2-1 | . | TRBV20-1
TGTGCCAGCAGCCGCCGAACAGGGGGTTGGGATCAGCCCCAGCATTTT | CASSRRTGGWDQPQHF | . | TRBJ1-5 | TRBD1 | TRBV12-3/TRBV12-4
TGTGCCAGCAGCTTTCGACAGGGGACATTGAACACTGAAGCTTTCTTT | CASSFRQGTLNTEAFF | . | TRBJ1-1 | TRBD1 | TRBV7-9
TGTGCCAGCAGCTTACTTGGGACAGGGGGTTTAGCCCAGTACTTC | CASSLLGTGGLAQYF | many | TRBJ2-5 | TRBD1 | TRBV12-3/TRBV12-4
TGTGCCAGCAGTTTAGGGGGACACTCCCTCGGAGGGGAGCAGTACTTC | CASSLGGHSLGGEQYF | . | TRBJ2-7 | . | TRBV12-3/TRBV12-4
TGTGTCAGCAGTTATCCCGGACGGGGGAGAGAGACCCAGTACTTC | CVSSYPGRGRETQYF | . | TRBJ2-5 | . | TRBV6-6
TGTGCCAGCAGCTTATATGGTAGATCGGGGGAGCAGTACTTC | CASSLYGRSGEQYF | few | TRBJ2-4 | . | TRBV7-8
TGTGCCAGCAGCTTCACTAGCGGTGAGCAGTTCTTC | CASSFTSGEQFF | few | TRBJ2-1 | TRBD2 | TRBV7-2
TGTGCCAGCAGTTCGGCAGAAAACATTCAGTACTTC | CASSSAENIQYF | once | TRBJ2-4 | . | TRBV27
TGCAGCGTTGAAGAGTTTAGCTCTCGCCCCTCCCACAATGAGCAGTTCTTC | CSVEEFSSRPSHNEQFF | . | TRBJ2-1 | . | TRBV29-1
TGTGCCAGCAGACCTTCCGGGACAGGGAATGAGCAGTTCTTC | CASRPSGTGNEQFF | . | TRBJ2-1 | TRBD1 | TRBV3-1
TGTGCCGCCAGCTCAGAGTACAATGAGCAGTTCTTC | CAASSEYNEQFF | . | TRBJ2-1 | . | TRBV15
TGCAGTGCTCATGCGGGGGGGCCGTATGGCATTCAGTACTTC | CSAHAGGPYGIQYF | once | TRBJ2-4 | TRBD2 | TRBV20-1
TGCAGCGTGGACCGGGGGCTGAACACTGAAGCTTTCTTT | CSVDRGLNTEAFF | . | TRBJ1-1 | . | TRBV29-1
TGTGCCAGCAGCCCCTACGCACGACTAGTTATTGAGCAGTTCTTC | CASSPYARLVIEQFF | . | TRBJ2-1 | . | TRBV13
TGTGCCAGCAGCTACTCGGGACGCCGGGGGAATGAGCAGTTCTTC | CASSYSGRRGNEQFF | few | TRBJ2-1 | . | TRBV7-9
TGTGCCAGCAGTTACTCGATTTTCGGCGAGCAGTTCTTC | CASSYSIFGEQFF | few | TRBJ2-1 | . | TRBV6-6
TGTGCCAGCAGCTTAGCACTAGCGGAGACCTTAGAGACCCAGTACTTC | CASSLALAETLETQYF | . | TRBJ2-5 | TRBD2 | TRBV7-9
TGTGCCAGCAGCCAGCGGACAGGGGCTGCCAACACTGAAGCTTTCTTT | CASSQRTGAANTEAFF | few | TRBJ1-1 | TRBD1 | TRBV6-5
TGCGCCAGCAGCTTGGCCGGGATGGCTAGCGGTTCCTACGAGCAGTACTTC | CASSLAGMASGSYEQYF | . | TRBJ2-7 | TRBD2 | TRBV5-1
TGTGCCAGCAGTTTGGGACCTTATGGGGAAAAACTGTTTTTT | CASSLGPYGEKLFF | . | TRBJ1-4 | . | TRBV6-5
TGCAGCGTCATCATGGATACGCAGTATTTT | CSVIMDTQYF | . | TRBJ2-3 | . | TRBV29-1
TGCGCCAGCAGCCCCTTTGTCCGGGACAGGGGCGGCTATGGCTACACCTTC | CASSPFVRDRGGYGYTF | . | TRBJ1-2 | TRBD1 | TRBV5-1
TGTGCCATCCAGCTGGGACTTAGCACAGATGCGCAGTATTTT | CAIQLGLSTDAQYF | once | TRBJ2-3 | . | TRBV6-2/TRBV6-3
TGTGCCAGCAGCTTAGGCCCACAGGGGCGCGAGCAGTACTTC | CASSLGPQGREQYF | . | TRBJ2-7 | TRBD1 | TRBV7-9
TGCAGCGTTGGTGGGACCCCGGCAGGCTACACCTTC | CSVGGTPAGYTF | . | TRBJ1-2 | . | TRBV29-1
TGTGCCAGCAGCCCGAGGCGGGGGTCGGGGGACCTCTACAATGAGCAGTTCTTC | CASSPRRGSGDLYNEQFF | . | TRBJ2-1 | TRBD2 | TRBV12-3/TRBV12-4
TGTGCCAGCAGCCAAGAGGTCCGGGGCGATACGCAGTATTTT | CASSQEVRGDTQYF | . | TRBJ2-3 | . | TRBV3-1
TGTGCCAGCAGTGAGGGACTAGCGGGGCCCTTGGGCAATGAGCAGTTCTTC | CASSEGLAGPLGNEQFF | . | TRBJ2-1 | TRBD2 | TRBV2
TGCAGCTTAGGAGGGTTTGGGGCAGATACGCAGTATTTT | CSLGGFGADTQYF | few | TRBJ2-3 | . | TRBV29-1
TGTGCCAGCAGCCAACAGGGTCAACATCAGCCCCAGCATTTT | CASSQQGQHQPQHF | . | TRBJ1-5 | . | TRBV27
TGTGCCAGCAGTTTAATTCAGTCTAGCACAGATACGCAGTATTTT | CASSLIQSSTDTQYF | . | TRBJ2-3 | . | TRBV12-3/TRBV12-4
TGCGCCAGCAGCTACGGACTAGCGGGGGAAAGATACAATGAGCAGTTCTTC | CASSYGLAGERYNEQFF | . | TRBJ2-1 | TRBD2 | TRBV5-1
TGCGCCAGCAGCCACGGACAGGGAAATGGCTACACCTTC | CASSHGQGNGYTF | few | TRBJ1-2 | TRBD1 | TRBV5-1
TGTGCCAGCAGCTTACGGCAGGGAGCGCAGTATTTT | CASSLRQGAQYF | few | TRBJ2-3 | . | TRBV7-3
TGTGCCAGCAGTTACTCGGTCGGGGGGACCCCAGATACGCAGTATTTT | CASSYSVGGTPDTQYF | once | TRBJ2-3 | TRBD2 | TRBV6-5
TGTGCCAGCAGCTTAGTCTCAGACGCTAACTATGGCTACACCTTC | CASSLVSDANYGYTF | few | TRBJ1-2 | . | TRBV7-9
TGTGCCAGCAGTGCTCGGGGTAACCCCTACAATAAGCAGTTCTTC | CASSARGNPYNKQFF | few | TRBJ2-1 | . | TRBV2
TGTGCCAGCAGTTACGGTAGCGCAGATACGCAGTATTTT | CASSYGSADTQYF | . | TRBJ2-3 | . | TRBV6-5
TGTGCCACCAGTGGGGGGGTACTACATCAAAACATTCAGTACTTC | CATSGGVLHQNIQYF | few | TRBJ2-4 | . | TRBV24-1
TGCGCCAGCAGCCAAGGCGAGGGACGGGACAGGGGATACAATGAGCAGTTCTTC | CASSQGEGRDRGYNEQFF | . | TRBJ2-1 | TRBD1 | TRBV4-1
TGCAGCGCCGCCCGTAGGGGGAACCAAGAGACCCAGTACTTC | CSAARRGNQETQYF | . | TRBJ2-5 | . | TRBV29-1
TGTGCCAGCAGGACACAGGGAGGCACAGATACGCAGTATTTT | CASRTQGGTDTQYF | few | TRBJ2-3 | . | TRBV6-2/TRBV6-3
TGTGCCAGCAGCTTAGATAGGGACCCAAATTCACCCCTCCACTTT | CASSLDRDPNSPLHF | . | TRBJ1-6 | . | TRBV11-2
TGTGCCAGCAGCGCAAGAAGGGGACAGGGTTTCTACGAGCAGTACTTC | CASSARRGQGFYEQYF | . | TRBJ2-7 | TRBD1 | TRBV3-1
TGTGCCAGCAGTGGGAGGCAGCCGAACACTGAAGCTTTCTTT | CASSGRQPNTEAFF | . | TRBJ1-1 | . | TRBV6-2/TRBV6-3
TGCAGCGTGGATACAGGGGGCAGAGGGGAGACCCAGTACTTC | CSVDTGGRGETQYF | . | TRBJ2-5 | TRBD1 | TRBV29-1